This T cell receptor beta chain was sequenced during a study of lymphopenia after photon versus proton radiotherapy. Study results and limitations: Photon-treated patients lost naive T cells and TCR diversity; proton-treated stayed stable. Post-nadir diversity loss with photons came from oligoclonal expansion, particularly CD8+ Temra cells.

Assay used: immunoSEQ multiplex PCR; TCRdb lists only in-frame clones, some missing. Of about 35,000 clones in the sample, about 90% were seen once. This CDR3 region has 18 residues. Notes on this clone: The antigen remains unidentified.

The sample consisted of peripheral blood, taken from a patient treated with photon-based radiotherapy. The TCR sequence derives from a man between 60 and 70 years old with cholangiocarcinoma. The chain carries TRBV21-1 and TRBJ2-1; the table gives TRBD2 as D, unverified against the DNA. TRBV21-1 is annotated as a pseudogene. The CDR3 DNA reads as TGTGCCAGCAGCCCCCCCCGACTAGGGAAATACTCCTACAATGAGCAGTTCTTC. Translation gives CASSPPRLGKYSYNEQFF.